This T cell receptor beta chain was captured by sequencing in a study of technical replicates of blood from several donors. V lost 0 bases, J lost 9 bases, and 12 bases lay in between. Germline CDR1 reads LGHNA; CDR2 reads YSLEER. CDR3 length: 15 residues. Here immunoSEQ multiplex PCR was the method, and the copy in TCRdb shows in-frame clones only, minus some. The sample contains over 55,000 clones, roughly 91% of which appear only once. The sample comprised PBMCs. The TCR sequence derives from a human donor in good health. Some clones in this sample may be carry-over from other donors' samples. This chain links TRBV4-3 with TRBJ1-6, with D perhaps matching TRBD1 (6 bases). The CDR3: CASSQEGALGSPLHF. The CDR3 region has the DNA TGCGCCAGCAGCCAAGAGGGGGCCTTGGGTTCACCCCTCCACTTT.